The clone carrying this TCR beta chain came up many times. What it binds is not known. This entry comes from a study of early T cells in non-severe SARS-CoV-2 infection. Study-wide context: Unsorted whole blood bulk RNA was sequenced, with unpaired chains.

General study results and limits: Anti-spike CD8 responses were favored in VDJdb matching, and private and CD4 specificities were missed.

Unique molecular identifiers were added to individual cDNA molecules. Using its own MiXCR run on the 5' RACE reads, TCRdb lists one record per CDR3 protein. The repertoire holds 85,000 to 95,000 distinct CDR3 sequences, with under 15% as singletons. Germline-derived CDR1 and CDR2 are DFQATT and SNEGSKA (reference sequence). The length of the CDR3 is 14 residues. Trimming took off 2 bases at V and 6 bases at J, with 14 bases between the two ends. This receptor was taken from an adult who was a healthcare worker with PCR-confirmed SARS-CoV-2 infection or an uninfected control (not recorded which). The sample comprised whole blood. The V gene is TRBV20-1, the J gene TRBJ1-5, with D hard to call. The CDR3 protein is CSARPPRGGQPQHF. CDR3 bases: TGCAGTGCTAGACCGCCTCGGGGTGGTCAGCCCCAGCATTTT.